This T cell receptor beta chain originates from a study of blood T cells in healthy people across ages. The study, taken as a whole, reports: Versus aged donors, long-lived donors had higher diversity and more naive CD4+ cells.

Trimming removed 3 bases at V and 4 bases at J, with 13 bases between. Germline CDR1 reads SGHRS; CDR2 reads YFSETQ. The CDR3 loop spans 14 amino acids. Donors were healthy Caucasian individuals from Russia aged roughly 6 to 90. About 9.9 milliliters of peripheral blood were drawn from each donor. Together with a sample-barcoded 5' primer, a J-beta primer mix was included in a second PCR lasting 7 to 11 cycles. TCRdb reprocessed the 5' RACE reads via MiXCR and lists one record per CDR3 protein. The table records about 800,000 distinct CDR3 sequences, 25% of them present only once. With respect to this clonotype: The antigen is unknown.

These data were also reused for a study on T cells of mothers and their children. As reported in that work: Over 8.5 million TCR beta CDR3 reads were obtained from each mother, and some 3.1 million from each child.

This receptor was obtained from a boy between 5 and 17 years old in good health. The source material was blood. The gene calls are TRBV5-1 and TRBJ2-5; D gene ambiguous. The CDR3: CASSSQTWGETQYF. CDR3 nucleotide sequence: TGCGCCAGCAGCTCCCAAACTTGGGGAGAGACCCAGTACTTC. The full variable domain, rest sourced from reference TRBV5-1 and TRBJ2-5, is KAGVTQTPRYLIKTRGQQVTLSCSPISGHRSVSWYQQTPGQGLQFLFEYFSETQRNKGNFPGRFSGRQFSNSRSEMNVSTLELGDSALYLCASSSQTWGETQYFGPGTRLLVL.